A selection of T cell receptor beta chains follows, all from one sample in a study of blood T cell repertoires in COVID-19. Libraries were prepared by immunoSEQ multiplex PCR; TCRdb keeps only in-frame clonotypes and omits some of them. This sample carries about 72,000 clones, nearly 90% of them seen once, and the ten largest clones take approximately 30%. Sample: peripheral blood. Receptor source: a man aged 50-60 years with acute or convalescent COVID-19. Each CDR3 is given with its conserved first and last residue. D genes are given only for firm matches. A row's size may be missing; if present it is once, few, many or a size class.

d_call: TRBD2
clone_size: .
v_call: TRBV27
j_call: TRBJ2-7
cdr3_nt: TGTGCCAGCAGTTTCCTAGCGGGGGGCTACGAGCAGTACTTC
cdr3_aa: CASSFLAGGYEQYF

d_call: TRBD1
clone_size: .
v_call: TRBV30
j_call: TRBJ2-7
cdr3_nt: TGTGCCTCCCGGACAGGGTTTTACTACGAGCAGTACTTC
cdr3_aa: CASRTGFYYEQYF

d_call: .
clone_size: .
v_call: TRBV10-3
j_call: TRBJ1-1
cdr3_nt: TGTGCCATCAGCAGAGGGGGTATGAACACTGAAGCTTTCTTT
cdr3_aa: CAISRGGMNTEAFF

d_call: .
clone_size: .
v_call: TRBV25-1
j_call: TRBJ2-3
cdr3_nt: TGTGCCAGCAGTGAAGTAATCGGGGGTTTCTCTACGCAGTATTTT
cdr3_aa: CASSEVIGGFSTQYF

d_call: .
clone_size: .
v_call: TRBV5-5
j_call: TRBJ2-3
cdr3_nt: TGTGCCAGCAGCTCCCCCGAAGACCGACTAAGCACAGATACGCAGTATTTT
cdr3_aa: CASSSPEDRLSTDTQYF

d_call: TRBD2
clone_size: .
v_call: TRBV5-4
j_call: TRBJ2-2
cdr3_nt: TGTGCCAGCAGCTTGACGAGCGGGGGGCCGCCTGGGGAGCTGTTTTTT
cdr3_aa: CASSLTSGGPPGELFF

d_call: .
clone_size: once
v_call: TRBV11-2
j_call: TRBJ1-6
cdr3_nt: TGTGCCAGCAGCTTGACCGGGGATTCACCCCTCCACTTT
cdr3_aa: CASSLTGDSPLHF

d_call: TRBD2
clone_size: .
v_call: TRBV6-6
j_call: TRBJ2-3
cdr3_nt: TGTGCCAGCAGTTTGACTAGCGGGGCTTTCACAGATACGCAGTATTTT
cdr3_aa: CASSLTSGAFTDTQYF

d_call: .
clone_size: .
v_call: TRBV5-1
j_call: TRBJ2-1
cdr3_nt: TGCGCCAGCAGCTTAATCCGGGGAGAGAATGAGCAGTTCTTC
cdr3_aa: CASSLIRGENEQFF

d_call: .
clone_size: .
v_call: TRBV11-2
j_call: TRBJ2-5
cdr3_nt: TGTGCCAGCAGCTTAGCAGGGGTCCAAGAGACCCAGTACTTC
cdr3_aa: CASSLAGVQETQYF

d_call: TRBD1
clone_size: .
v_call: TRBV12-3/TRBV12-4
j_call: TRBJ1-2
cdr3_nt: TGTGCCAGCAGCCGGACAGGGCATGGCTACACCTTC
cdr3_aa: CASSRTGHGYTF

d_call: .
clone_size: .
v_call: TRBV4-1
j_call: TRBJ2-1
cdr3_nt: TGCGCCAGCAGCCAGGCGCGGGGCGGGGACCTAAACAATGAGCAGTTCTTC
cdr3_aa: CASSQARGGDLNNEQFF

d_call: TRBD1
clone_size: .
v_call: TRBV27
j_call: TRBJ1-4
cdr3_nt: TGTGCCAGCAGTTTAAGGGGGCGTTGGGAAAAACTGTTTTTT
cdr3_aa: CASSLRGRWEKLFF

d_call: TRBD1
clone_size: .
v_call: TRBV7-9
j_call: TRBJ1-6
cdr3_nt: TGTGCCAGCAGTGACCCGGGACAGGGAAATTCACCCCTCCACTTT
cdr3_aa: CASSDPGQGNSPLHF

d_call: .
clone_size: .
v_call: TRBV13
j_call: TRBJ2-3
cdr3_nt: TGTGCCAGCAGCCCTGCAGACACCTCTAGCACAGATACGCAGTATTTT
cdr3_aa: CASSPADTSSTDTQYF

d_call: TRBD1
clone_size: once
v_call: TRBV5-1
j_call: TRBJ2-7
cdr3_nt: TGCGCCAGCAGCTTATCTCCGGGACAGGCAGCCTACGAGCAGTACTTC
cdr3_aa: CASSLSPGQAAYEQYF

d_call: TRBD1
clone_size: .
v_call: TRBV25-1
j_call: TRBJ1-4
cdr3_nt: TGTGCCAGCAGTGACCTGGACAGGCCTAATGAAAAACTGTTTTTT
cdr3_aa: CASSDLDRPNEKLFF

d_call: .
clone_size: .
v_call: TRBV29-1
j_call: TRBJ2-7
cdr3_nt: TGCAGCGTTGACGGGGGGCCTAACTACGAGCAGTACTTC
cdr3_aa: CSVDGGPNYEQYF

d_call: .
clone_size: .
v_call: TRBV5-1
j_call: TRBJ2-7
cdr3_nt: TGCGCCAGCAGCTTGGCCCCAGGGACCTACGAGCAGTACTTC
cdr3_aa: CASSLAPGTYEQYF

d_call: TRBD1
clone_size: .
v_call: TRBV5-8
j_call: TRBJ2-1
cdr3_nt: TGTGCCAGCAGCTTGGCCGCGGACAGGGCGCTCAATGAGCAGTTCTTC
cdr3_aa: CASSLAADRALNEQFF

d_call: .
clone_size: .
v_call: TRBV5-6
j_call: TRBJ1-1
cdr3_nt: TGTGCCAGCAGCTTGGCCGAGGAGAACACTGAAGCTTTCTTT
cdr3_aa: CASSLAEENTEAFF

d_call: .
clone_size: .
v_call: TRBV5-1
j_call: TRBJ2-2
cdr3_nt: TGCGCCAGCAGCTTGGTCGCGGGTTTTACCGGGGAGCTGTTTTTT
cdr3_aa: CASSLVAGFTGELFF

d_call: .
clone_size: once
v_call: TRBV2
j_call: TRBJ2-6
cdr3_nt: TGTGCCAGCAGGCAGGGCGTGAACTCTGGGGCCAACGTCCTGACTTTC
cdr3_aa: CASRQGVNSGANVLTF

d_call: TRBD1
clone_size: once
v_call: TRBV7-8
j_call: TRBJ1-6
cdr3_nt: TGTGCCAGCAGCTTAATACAGGGGAATTCACCCCTCCACTTT
cdr3_aa: CASSLIQGNSPLHF

d_call: TRBD2
clone_size: .
v_call: TRBV18
j_call: TRBJ2-7
cdr3_nt: TGTGCCAGCTCACCCCGGGGGGTTTCCGAGCAGTACTTC
cdr3_aa: CASSPRGVSEQYF

d_call: .
clone_size: .
v_call: TRBV7-9
j_call: TRBJ2-4
cdr3_nt: TGTGCCAGCAGCTTTTGGGGAGCCTCGACCAAAAACATTCAGTACTTC
cdr3_aa: CASSFWGASTKNIQYF

d_call: .
clone_size: once
v_call: TRBV6-5
j_call: TRBJ1-2
cdr3_nt: TGTGCCAGCAGTTCTCCGGGGTATGGCTACACCTTC
cdr3_aa: CASSSPGYGYTF

d_call: TRBD1
clone_size: once
v_call: TRBV5-4
j_call: TRBJ1-1
cdr3_nt: TGTGCCAGCAGCAAAGAACCGGGACAGGTCACTGAAGCTTTCTTT
cdr3_aa: CASSKEPGQVTEAFF

d_call: .
clone_size: .
v_call: TRBV29-1
j_call: TRBJ2-2
cdr3_nt: TGCAGCGTTCCGGGTTACACCGGGGAGCTGTTTTTT
cdr3_aa: CSVPGYTGELFF

d_call: .
clone_size: .
v_call: TRBV19
j_call: TRBJ2-6
cdr3_nt: TGTGCCAGTAGTATAGTAGCTCGTATCTCTGGGGCCAACGTCCTGACTTTC
cdr3_aa: CASSIVARISGANVLTF

d_call: .
clone_size: few
v_call: TRBV5-1
j_call: TRBJ1-2
cdr3_nt: TGCGCCAGCAGCTTGTCGTTAGCTAACTATGGCTACACCTTC
cdr3_aa: CASSLSLANYGYTF

d_call: TRBD1
clone_size: .
v_call: TRBV19
j_call: TRBJ2-5
cdr3_nt: TGTGCCAGTAGAAAGGGACAGCAAGAGACCCAGTACTTC
cdr3_aa: CASRKGQQETQYF

d_call: TRBD1
clone_size: .
v_call: TRBV6-2/TRBV6-3
j_call: TRBJ2-7
cdr3_nt: TGTGCCAGCAGTTACTCAGGGACAGGGCTTAACGAGCAGTACTTC
cdr3_aa: CASSYSGTGLNEQYF

d_call: TRBD1
clone_size: .
v_call: TRBV5-1
j_call: TRBJ1-2
cdr3_nt: TGCGCCAGCAGCCAGACGGGACAGACTAACTATGGCTACACCTTC
cdr3_aa: CASSQTGQTNYGYTF

d_call: TRBD1
clone_size: .
v_call: TRBV6-2/TRBV6-3
j_call: TRBJ1-2
cdr3_nt: TGTGCCAGCAGTAGGGACAGGGGAGGTGGCTACACCTTC
cdr3_aa: CASSRDRGGGYTF

d_call: TRBD1
clone_size: .
v_call: TRBV5-1
j_call: TRBJ1-1
cdr3_nt: TGCGCCAGCAGCTTGGCAATGGGACAGAGGGTGATCACTGAAGCTTTCTTT
cdr3_aa: CASSLAMGQRVITEAFF

d_call: TRBD1
clone_size: .
v_call: TRBV27
j_call: TRBJ2-7
cdr3_nt: TGTGCCAGCAGGCGGACAGGGGTGCCCTACGAGCAGTACTTC
cdr3_aa: CASRRTGVPYEQYF

d_call: TRBD2
clone_size: .
v_call: TRBV5-8
j_call: TRBJ2-2
cdr3_nt: TGTGCCAGCAGCATAGGGACTAGTTCGCCCGGGGAGCTGTTTTTT
cdr3_aa: CASSIGTSSPGELFF

d_call: .
clone_size: .
v_call: TRBV7-6
j_call: TRBJ1-1
cdr3_nt: TGTGCCAGCAGCTTAGCCCCGGGGTTGCGGGCTGAAGCTTTCTTT
cdr3_aa: CASSLAPGLRAEAFF

d_call: TRBD1
clone_size: once
v_call: TRBV19
j_call: TRBJ2-1
cdr3_nt: TGTGCCAGTAGTAAGGACAGGAACCTCTACAATGAGCAGTTCTTC
cdr3_aa: CASSKDRNLYNEQFF

d_call: TRBD2
clone_size: .
v_call: TRBV10-3
j_call: TRBJ2-2
cdr3_nt: TGTGCCATCAGCCCCGGGGTAGCGGGGGGGAAGAACACCGGGGAGCTGTTTTTT
cdr3_aa: CAISPGVAGGKNTGELFF

d_call: TRBD1
clone_size: .
v_call: TRBV7-2
j_call: TRBJ2-2
cdr3_nt: TGTGCCAGCAGCAGATCCCAGGGGGCCGGGGAGCTGTTTTTT
cdr3_aa: CASSRSQGAGELFF

d_call: .
clone_size: .
v_call: TRBV24-1
j_call: TRBJ1-2
cdr3_nt: TGTGCCACCAGTGATGGGGCCAAGAGAGGTGGCTACACCTTC
cdr3_aa: CATSDGAKRGGYTF

d_call: TRBD1
clone_size: .
v_call: TRBV30
j_call: TRBJ1-5
cdr3_nt: TGTGCCTGGAGTGTACAGGGGCTAAATCAGCCCCAGCATTTT
cdr3_aa: CAWSVQGLNQPQHF

d_call: .
clone_size: .
v_call: TRBV20-1
j_call: TRBJ1-4
cdr3_nt: TGCAGTGCTCTCAGGAATGAAAAACTGTTTTTT
cdr3_aa: CSALRNEKLFF

d_call: .
clone_size: .
v_call: TRBV7-6
j_call: TRBJ2-7
cdr3_nt: TGTGCCAGCAGCCCGGGCTACGAGCAGTACTTC
cdr3_aa: CASSPGYEQYF

d_call: .
clone_size: .
v_call: TRBV11-2
j_call: TRBJ2-3
cdr3_nt: TGTGCCAGCAGCCGGGAGCGCGCACGCACAGATACGCAGTATTTT
cdr3_aa: CASSRERARTDTQYF

d_call: .
clone_size: .
v_call: TRBV14
j_call: TRBJ2-1
cdr3_nt: TGTGCCAGCAGCCCCGGGACTTTTATTAATGAGCAGTTCTTC
cdr3_aa: CASSPGTFINEQFF